These 13 T cell receptor beta chains share one sample of origin, sequenced in a study of cytomegalovirus exposure and HLA in healthy donors (dated by TCRdb to the late 2010s). Libraries came from the immunoSEQ multiplex PCR assay. For the multiplex PCR, a mixture combining 60 forward primers for TCR Vbeta segments and 13 reverse primers for TCR Jbeta segments was used. TCRdb took over this immuneACCESS table, retaining in-frame rearrangements with V and J assigned. Such tables are incomplete; in checked studies, under half of the missing clones stem from an unresolved V gene, and the remainder is unexplained. A total of about 120,000 clones appear in this sample, under 85% of them only once. The top ten hold less than 6% of the sample. The specimen was PBMCs. These receptors all stem from a man between 18 and 35 years old in good health and CMV-seropositive.

This chain uses TRBV4-1 with TRBJ1-1; D is unresolved. The CDR3 totals 14 residues. V was trimmed by 5 bases and J by 5 bases, leaving 15 bases between them. The germline CDR1 and CDR2 sequences are MGHRA and YSYEKL. The CDR3 coding sequence is TGCGCCAGCAGCTTCACCGTCCCGGGGACTGAAGCTTTCTTT. As protein: CASSFTVPGTEAFF.

V usage is TRBV13 and J usage is TRBJ1-2; TRBD1 aligns across 7 bases. The CDR3 is 15 amino acids. Per germline, CDR1 PRHDT and CDR2 FYEKMQ (reference sequence). After removal of 5 bases from V and 2 bases from J, the junction contained 8 bases not matched to a gene. The CDR3 region has the DNA TGTGCCAGCAGCCGGAGGGGGCAGAAGAACTATGGCTACACCTTC. The encoded protein is CASSRRGQKNYGYTF.

The chain links TRBV15 to TRBJ2-3; TRBD1 agrees at 7 bases. V lost 9 bases to trimming and J lost 3 bases; unmatched junction nucleotides: 15. Germline V gene data show CDR1 as LNHNV and CDR2 as YYDKDF (reference sequence). This CDR3 is 16 amino acids long. CDR3 DNA sequence: TGTGCCACAGGTGTGGCAGGGACAGCTCTTACAGATACGCAGTATTTT. This translates into CATGVAGTALTDTQYF.

The rearrangement links TRBV19 to TRBJ2-1, with D maybe TRBD1 (6 bases). Germline lookup yields CDR1 LNHDA and CDR2 SQIVND (reference sequence). The CDR3 has 14 amino acids. The V gene lost 9 bases and the J gene lost 9 bases, with 21 bases spanning the gap. The chain's CDR3 is CASLPAGRGSEQFF. The CDR3 DNA is TGTGCCAGCTTGCCTGCGGGCAGGGGAAGTGAGCAGTTCTTC.

Turning to this clone: The germline gene is not matched at one end of the junction; a read error may be the cause. Other DNA sequences in the sample encode the same CDR3. The rearrangement joins TRBV29-1 to TRBJ1-2; 8 bases map to TRBD1. Germline-derived CDR1 and CDR2 are SQVTM and ANQGSEA. This CDR3 contains 14 residues. CDR3 nucleotides: TGCAGCGTTGAAGATGGGGTCAGGGGGCATGGCTATACCTTC. Translated, it gives CSVEDGVRGHGYTF.

This clone was picked up a small number of times. CDR3 coding DNA: TGCGCCAGCAGCCAACAGGGGGGCGCCGGGGAGCTGTTTTTT. Its protein product is CASSQQGGAGELFF. This chain links TRBV4-1 with TRBJ2-2; tentatively, D is TRBD1 (7 bases). The CDR3 runs 14 residues. V lost 2 bases, J lost 6 bases, and 10 bases lay in between. Per the germline V gene, CDR1 is MGHRA and CDR2 is YSYEKL.

The rearrangement joins TRBV6-6 to TRBJ1-6; the match to TRBD1 covers 9 bases. The CDR3 extends over 15 amino acids. Germline V CDR1 and CDR2: MNHNY, SVGAGI (reference sequence). The ends lost 0 bases at V and 6 bases at J; junction bases unmatched: 0. Written as DNA, the CDR3 is TGTGCCAGCAGTTACTCGGGACAGGGTAATTCACCCCTCCACTTT. This codes for CASSYSGQGNSPLHF.

The chain combines TRBV27 with TRBJ2-1; 11 nucleotides agree with TRBD2. Germline assignment: CDR1 MNHEY and CDR2 SMNVEV (reference sequence). The CDR3 runs to 22 residues. V trimming: 2 bases; J trimming: 2 bases; junction bases outside the gene matches: 20. The CDR3 DNA sequence: TGTGCCAGCAGTTTAAGGTTGAGGCTAGCGGGGGGTCACGAATCAACCTACAATGAGCAGTTCTTC. It specifies CASSLRLRLAGGHESTYNEQFF.

The rearrangement joins TRBV7-9 to TRBJ1-5; 8 bases are a match to TRBD1. V shed 1 base and J 4 bases; nucleotides not matched to a gene: 3. Per germline, CDR1 SEHNR and CDR2 FQNEAQ (reference sequence). The CDR3 is 15 amino acids. The CDR3 is CASSLGGQANQPQHF. The CDR3 nucleotides are TGTGCCAGCAGCTTAGGGGGACAGGCGAATCAGCCCCAGCATTTT.

V gene TRBV5-1 combines with J gene TRBJ2-6, with D unresolved. The germline V and J ends were trimmed by 3 bases and 2 bases, with 9 bases remaining between them. Germline CDR1 reads SGHRS; CDR2 reads YFSETQ. This CDR3 has 15 amino acids. CDR3 residues: CASSSGETGANVLTF. The CDR3 DNA sequence: TGCGCCAGCAGCTCCGGTGAGACTGGGGCCAACGTCCTGACTTTC. Full variable domain (remainder filled in from reference TRBV5-1 and TRBJ2-6): KAGVTQTPRYLIKTRGQQVTLSCSPISGHRSVSWYQQTPGQGLQFLFEYFSETQRNKGNFPGRFSGRQFSNSRSEMNVSTLELGDSALYLCASSSGETGANVLTFGAGSRLTVL.

This chain connects TRBV9 to TRBJ1-1, with D tentatively TRBD1 (6 bases). Germline V gene lookup returns CDR1 SGDLS and CDR2 YYNGEE. With 4 bases removed from V and 7 bases from J, the gap between germline ends came to 17 bases. This CDR3 comprises 14 residues. CDR3 region: CASSPRGAYGEAFF. The CDR3 region has the DNA TGTGCCAGCAGCCCTCGGGGGGCTTACGGTGAAGCTTTCTTT.

The gene calls are TRBV11-2 and TRBJ2-1; 10 positions agree with TRBD2. The V gene end was trimmed by 3 bases and the J gene end by 0 bases; junction bases not matched to a gene: 8. Per the germline V gene, CDR1 is SGHAT and CDR2 is FQNNGV. CDR3 length: 18 amino acids. The CDR3 sequence: CASSFLAGDFSSYNEQFF. The CDR3, as DNA: TGTGCCAGCAGCTTTCTAGCGGGGGATTTCAGCTCCTACAATGAGCAGTTCTTC.

As concerns this clone: At one end the junction does not follow the germline gene, possibly because of a read error. The chain carries TRBV5-1 and TRBJ2-6, with D tentatively TRBD1 (5 bases). This CDR3 contains 14 residues. Looked up from germline, CDR1 is SGHRS and CDR2 is YFSETQ. CDR3 DNA sequence: TGCGCCAGCCTCCAAGACTCTGGGGCCAACGGCCTGACTTTC. It encodes CASLQDSGANGLTF.